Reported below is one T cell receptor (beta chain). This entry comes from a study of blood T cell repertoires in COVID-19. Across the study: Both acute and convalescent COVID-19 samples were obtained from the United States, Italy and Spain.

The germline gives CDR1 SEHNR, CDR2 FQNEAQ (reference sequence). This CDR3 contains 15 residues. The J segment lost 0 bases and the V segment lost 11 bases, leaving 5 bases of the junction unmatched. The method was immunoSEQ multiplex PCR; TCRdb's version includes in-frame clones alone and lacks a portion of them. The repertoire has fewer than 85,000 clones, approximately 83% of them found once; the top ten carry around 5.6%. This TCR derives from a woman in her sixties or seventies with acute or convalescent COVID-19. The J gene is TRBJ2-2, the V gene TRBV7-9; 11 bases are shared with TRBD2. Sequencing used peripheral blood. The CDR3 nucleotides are TGTGCCGGGGGGACTAGCGGCGCGAACACCGGGGAGCTGTTTTTT. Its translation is CAGGTSGANTGELFF.